This record looks at one T cell receptor beta chain sequence and its context. Its recognized antigen is unknown. No qualities accompany the bases; no much larger clone lies one base away. Using the deep immunoSEQ assay, multiplex PCR amplified TCR CDR3 regions from genomic DNA. For each cell subset, the extracted genomic DNA was distributed evenly across all wells of several immunoSEQ 96-well plates, and each plate served as one replicate. For sorted subsets, each replicate PCR was loaded with 200 ng genomic DNA, equivalent to 25,000 to 35,000 T cell genomes. The purified libraries were quantified using a Qubit 3.0 fluorometer, sized with a Bioanalyzer 2100, and then quantified again using the KAPA Library Quantification kit. A separate single-read 150-cycle Illumina NextSeq 550 flow cell was used to sequence each immunoSEQ 96-well plate. As for how the authors treated the data: Because the immunoSEQ output included only junctional sequences and no quality scores, the filtering could not be the same as the filtering used for full-length reads. Sequences were annotated with PyIR, a Python wrapper for IgBLAST v1.9, using IMGT germline references to assign V/J genes and CDR3. Reads were removed for weak V/J assignments (E-value above 1e-6), missing CDR3, stop codons, out-of-frame junctions, or ambiguous translated residues. A V3J clonotype was defined by an identical inferred V gene, J gene, and CDR3 amino acid sequence. Percentage overlap between repertoires was computed as shared unique clonotypes divided by the size of the smaller repertoire. Repertoire richness was assessed with RTK rarefaction, the Chao1 estimator, and Recon v2.1 estimates of unobserved clonotypes. Generation probabilities were computed with OLGA for all TCRbeta clonotypes obtained by the gDNA method from several donors. TCRdb obtained this table from immuneACCESS and retained in-frame rearrangements with V and J assigned. These tables miss some clones; where compared with another copy, unresolved V genes account for less than half of the shortfall, and the remainder is unexplained. V and J calls and clone size are those listed in that table; D and trimming were worked out from the DNA. Present in this sample are over a million clones, roughly 80% of which were seen just once. The ten biggest clones cover approximately 1.3% of the sample.

The germline V gene gives CDR1 as SGHTA and CDR2 as FQGTGA. V is shortened by 3 bases, J by 2 bases, and the region joining them spans 23 bases. From its cysteine to its phenylalanine, the CDR3 spans 18 amino acids. Only the CDR3 portion is preserved as DNA: 54 bases, with reading frame beginning at the first base. The data derive from a study of shared clonotypes between healthy human individuals (dated by TCRdb to 2020 to 2022). The study in broad terms: Three men and a couple of women, aged 18 to 49 years, made up the cohort. Per donor, three plates each were used for CD4 naive and CD4 memory, two for CD8 naive, and one for CD8 memory. Blood TCR repertoires of roughly 5 healthy adults were deeply sequenced to estimate repertoire size and the extent of clonotype sharing between individuals. Libraries were prepared and TCR repertoires were sequenced by different laboratories using diverse techniques, in order to increase sequencing depth and limit assay-specific biases. Between about 0.9 and 8.9 billion PBMCs per donor were obtained by leukapheresis.

The donors were healthy, HIV-negative adults who had no recently reported acute infections or vaccinations. All donors were Caucasian adults living in Nashville, Tennessee, USA. CD4+ T cells were enriched by magnetic negative selection; naive cells were then positively selected on CD45RA, and the negative fraction formed the memory subset. Blood was obtained by leukapheresis, after which PBMCs were separated by Ficoll-Histopaque density gradient centrifugation and cryopreserved in liquid nitrogen vapor phase. Analytical flow cytometry was used to check the purity and quantity of every magnetically sorted T cell population. From each sorted fraction, genomic DNA was isolated and quantified by UV absorbance on a Nanodrop 2000c. What the study reported, not specific to this receptor: The genetic and exposure-history diversity represented was limited by the small number of donors. Rarefaction of sorted-subset datasets indicated incomplete sequencing despite the large sequencing depth. Sampling was restricted to blood, and TCR repertoires in tissues likely differ from the TCR repertoires found in blood. Compared with non-shared clonotypes, clonotypes shared by all four sorted-subset donors had higher generation probabilities. About 5% of naive CD4, 3.5% of naive CD8, around 2.3% of memory CD4, and over 0.35% of memory CD8 clonotypes were shared across a few donors. Pairwise subsampling led to the expectation that sequencing depth would affect the degree of clonotype sharing among donors. Naive subsets generally had larger estimated clonotype richness than memory subsets did.

The TCR originated in a man aged 18 to 29 in good health. This receptor chain uses TRBV7-3 and TRBJ2-7; the D gene is possibly TRBD2, with 6 bases matching. The sequencing sample was made of memory CD4+ T cells sorted from blood. In the paper's terms, the cell subset or site label means: CD45RA-negative fraction. The bases are TGTGCCAGCAGCTTTATGGTCCAGAGACTAGTCAGAACCTACGAGCAGTACTTC. Translation gives CASSFMVQRLVRTYEQYF.